This T cell receptor beta chain was sequenced in a study of cytomegalovirus exposure and HLA in healthy donors. Germline V CDR1 and CDR2: SGHDT, YYEEEE. Trimming shortened V by 0 bases and J by 0 bases, and 7 bases separated the two germline ends. The CDR3 is 14 residues long. TCRdb's table, derived via immunoSEQ multiplex PCR, lists solely in-frame clones and lacks some. The data show about 150,000 clones, 85% to 90% seen once. Sequenced input: PBMCs. This sequence joins TRBV5-6 and TRBJ2-7; D is undetermined. The source is a woman under 30 in good health and CMV-seropositive. This chain's CDR3 is CASSLGDSSYEQYF. The CDR3 nucleotides read TGTGCCAGCAGCTTGGGCGATAGCTCCTACGAGCAGTACTTC.